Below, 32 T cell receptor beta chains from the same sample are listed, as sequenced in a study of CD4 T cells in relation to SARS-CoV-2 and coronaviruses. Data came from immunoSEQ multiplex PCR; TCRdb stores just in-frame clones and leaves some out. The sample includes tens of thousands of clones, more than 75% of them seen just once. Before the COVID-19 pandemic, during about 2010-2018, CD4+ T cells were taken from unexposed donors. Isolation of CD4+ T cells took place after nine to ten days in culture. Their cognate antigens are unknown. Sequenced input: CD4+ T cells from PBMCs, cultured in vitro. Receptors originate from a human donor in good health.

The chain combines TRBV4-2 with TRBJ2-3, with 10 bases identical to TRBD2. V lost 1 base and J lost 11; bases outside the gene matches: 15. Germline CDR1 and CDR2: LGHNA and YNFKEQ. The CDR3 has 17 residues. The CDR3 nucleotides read TGTGCCAGCAGCCAAGTGGCTCGGCTAGCGGGAGTCGGTAGGCAGTATTTT. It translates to CASSQVARLAGVGRQYF.

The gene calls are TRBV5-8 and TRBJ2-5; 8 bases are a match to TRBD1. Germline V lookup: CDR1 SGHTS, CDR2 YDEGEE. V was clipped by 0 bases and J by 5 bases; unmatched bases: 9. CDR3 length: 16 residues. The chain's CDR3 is CASSLGFRTGPETQYF. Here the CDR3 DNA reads TGTGCCAGCAGCTTGGGTTTTAGGACAGGGCCGGAGACCCAGTACTTC.

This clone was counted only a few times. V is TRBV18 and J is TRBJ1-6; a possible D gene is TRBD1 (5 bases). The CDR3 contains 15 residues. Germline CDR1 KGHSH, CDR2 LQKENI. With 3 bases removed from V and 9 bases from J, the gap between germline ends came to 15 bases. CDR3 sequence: CASSPGWDGTSPLHF. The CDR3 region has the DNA TGTGCCAGCTCACCCGGGTGGGATGGGACTTCACCCCTCCACTTT.

The CDR3, as DNA: TGCGCCAGCAGCGCATCAGGGTTGAACACTGAAGCTTTCTTT. Amino acids: CASSASGLNTEAFF. This chain connects TRBV5-1 to TRBJ1-1, with TRBD1 as a possible D gene (5 bases). The V gene's germline CDR1 is SGHRS and CDR2 YFSETQ. The CDR3 loop spans 14 amino acids. The V end was cut by 4 bases, the J end by 0 bases, with 10 bases between.

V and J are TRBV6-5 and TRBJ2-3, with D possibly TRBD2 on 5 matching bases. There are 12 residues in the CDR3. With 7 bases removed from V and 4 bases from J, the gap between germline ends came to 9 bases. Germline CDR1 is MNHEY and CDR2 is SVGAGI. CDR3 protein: CASTTEADTQYF. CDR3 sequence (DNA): TGTGCCAGCACTACGGAGGCAGATACGCAGTATTTT.

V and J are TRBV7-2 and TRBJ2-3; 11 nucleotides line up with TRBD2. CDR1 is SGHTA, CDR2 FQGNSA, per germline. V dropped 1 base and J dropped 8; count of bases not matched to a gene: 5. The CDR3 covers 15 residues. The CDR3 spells CASSLGLAGGGTQYF. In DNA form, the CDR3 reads TGTGCCAGCAGCTTAGGTCTAGCGGGGGGAGGTACGCAGTATTTT.

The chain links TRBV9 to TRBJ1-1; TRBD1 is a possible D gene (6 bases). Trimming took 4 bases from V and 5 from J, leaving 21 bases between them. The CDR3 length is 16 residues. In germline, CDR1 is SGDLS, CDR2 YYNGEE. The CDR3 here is CASSLAPEGVGTEAFF. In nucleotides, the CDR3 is TGTGCCAGCAGCCTAGCCCCAGAGGGGGTTGGTACTGAAGCTTTCTTT.

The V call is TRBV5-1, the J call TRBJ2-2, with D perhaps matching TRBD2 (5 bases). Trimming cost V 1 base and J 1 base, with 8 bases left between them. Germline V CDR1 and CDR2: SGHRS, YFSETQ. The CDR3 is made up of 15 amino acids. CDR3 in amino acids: CASSLIEGNTGELFF. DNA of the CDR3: TGCGCCAGCAGCTTGATTGAGGGGAACACCGGGGAGCTGTTTTTT.

For the CDR3, the DNA is TGTGCCAGCAGTTTTGGGGGGGTGGCCTACAATGAGCAGTTCTTC. It encodes CASSFGGVAYNEQFF. V is TRBV6-2 or TRBV6-3 and J is TRBJ2-1; the match to TRBD2 covers 7 bases. Trimming cost V 4 bases and J 2 bases; bases outside gene matches: 5. This CDR3 comprises 15 residues. Per germline, CDR1 MNHEY and CDR2 SVGEGT.

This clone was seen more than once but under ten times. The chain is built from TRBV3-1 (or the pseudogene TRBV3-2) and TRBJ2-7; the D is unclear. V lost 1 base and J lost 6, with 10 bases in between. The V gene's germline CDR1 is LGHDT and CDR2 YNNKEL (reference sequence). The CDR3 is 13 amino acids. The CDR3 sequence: CASSQVRRGEQYF. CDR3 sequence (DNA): TGTGCCAGCAGCCAAGTCCGAAGAGGCGAGCAGTACTTC.

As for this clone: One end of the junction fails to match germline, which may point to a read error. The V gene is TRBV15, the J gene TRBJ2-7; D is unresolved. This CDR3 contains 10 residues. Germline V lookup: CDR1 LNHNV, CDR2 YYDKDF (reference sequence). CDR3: CATSRVYRVF. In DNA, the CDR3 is TGTGCCACCAGCAGAGTGTACCGGGTCTTC.

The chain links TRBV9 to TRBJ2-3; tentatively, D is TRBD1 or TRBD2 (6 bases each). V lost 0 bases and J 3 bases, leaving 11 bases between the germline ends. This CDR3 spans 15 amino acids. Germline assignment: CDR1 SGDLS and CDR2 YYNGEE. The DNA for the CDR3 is TGTGCCAGCAGCGTAGATTCGGGGGCTACAGATACGCAGTATTTT. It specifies CASSVDSGATDTQYF.

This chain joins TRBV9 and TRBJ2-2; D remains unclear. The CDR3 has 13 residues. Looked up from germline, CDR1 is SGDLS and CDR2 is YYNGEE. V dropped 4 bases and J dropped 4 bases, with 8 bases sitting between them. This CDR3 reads CASSRYGTGELFF. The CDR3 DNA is TGTGCCAGCAGCCGGTATGGCACCGGGGAGCTGTTTTTT. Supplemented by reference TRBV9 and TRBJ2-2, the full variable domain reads DSGVTQTPKHLITATGQRVTLRCSPRSGDLSVYWYQQSLDQGLQFLIQYYNGEERAKGNILERFSAQQFPDLHSELNLSSLELGDSALYFCASSRYGTGELFFGEGSRLTVL.

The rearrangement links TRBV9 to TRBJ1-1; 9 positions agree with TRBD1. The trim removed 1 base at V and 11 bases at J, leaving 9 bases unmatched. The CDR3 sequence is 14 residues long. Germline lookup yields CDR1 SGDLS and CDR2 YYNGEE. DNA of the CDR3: TGTGCCAGCAGCGTATCGCCGGGACAGGGTAACGCTTTCTTT. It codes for CASSVSPGQGNAFF.

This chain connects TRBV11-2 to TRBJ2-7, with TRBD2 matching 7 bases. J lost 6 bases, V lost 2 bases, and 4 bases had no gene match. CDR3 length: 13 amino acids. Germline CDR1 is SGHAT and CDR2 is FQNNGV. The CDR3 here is CASSLLREGEQYF. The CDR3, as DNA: TGTGCCAGCAGCTTACTCAGGGAGGGCGAGCAGTACTTC.

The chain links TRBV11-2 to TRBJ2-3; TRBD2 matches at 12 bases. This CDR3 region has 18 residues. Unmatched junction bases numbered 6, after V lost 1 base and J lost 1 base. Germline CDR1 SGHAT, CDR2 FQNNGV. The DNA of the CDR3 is TGTGCCAGCAGCTTAGGGACCCTAGCGGGAGGGGGCACAGATACGCAGTATTTT. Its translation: CASSLGTLAGGGTDTQYF.

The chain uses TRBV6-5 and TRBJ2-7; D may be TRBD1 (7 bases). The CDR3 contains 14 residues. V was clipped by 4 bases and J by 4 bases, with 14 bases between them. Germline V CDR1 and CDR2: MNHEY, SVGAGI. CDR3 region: CASSSDRAGYEQYF. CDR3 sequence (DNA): TGTGCCAGCAGTTCCGACAGGGCGGGATACGAGCAGTACTTC.

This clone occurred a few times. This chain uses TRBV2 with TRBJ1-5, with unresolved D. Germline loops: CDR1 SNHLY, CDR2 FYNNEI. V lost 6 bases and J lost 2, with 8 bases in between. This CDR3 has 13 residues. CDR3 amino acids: CASRKVGNQPQHF. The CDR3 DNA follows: TGTGCCAGCAGGAAAGTTGGCAATCAGCCCCAGCATTTT.

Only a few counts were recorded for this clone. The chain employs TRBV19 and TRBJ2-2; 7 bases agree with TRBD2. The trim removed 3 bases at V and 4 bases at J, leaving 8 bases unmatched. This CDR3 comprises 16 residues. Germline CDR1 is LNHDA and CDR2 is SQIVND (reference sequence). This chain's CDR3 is CASSMGGVGSTGELFF. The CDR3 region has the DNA TGTGCCAGTAGTATGGGAGGGGTGGGGAGCACCGGGGAGCTGTTTTTT.

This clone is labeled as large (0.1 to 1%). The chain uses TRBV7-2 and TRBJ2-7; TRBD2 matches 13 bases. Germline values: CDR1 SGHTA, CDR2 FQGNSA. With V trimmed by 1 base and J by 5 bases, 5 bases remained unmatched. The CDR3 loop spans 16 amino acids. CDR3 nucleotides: TGTGCCAGCAGCTTAGGCGGACTAGCGGGAGTGGACGAGCAGTACTTC. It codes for CASSLGGLAGVDEQYF.

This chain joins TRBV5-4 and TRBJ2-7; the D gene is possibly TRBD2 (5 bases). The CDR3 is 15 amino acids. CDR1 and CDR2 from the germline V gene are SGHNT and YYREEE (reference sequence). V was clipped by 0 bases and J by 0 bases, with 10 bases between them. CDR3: CASSLGSEHSYEQYF. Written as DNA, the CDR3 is TGTGCCAGCAGCTTGGGTAGCGAGCACTCCTACGAGCAGTACTTC.

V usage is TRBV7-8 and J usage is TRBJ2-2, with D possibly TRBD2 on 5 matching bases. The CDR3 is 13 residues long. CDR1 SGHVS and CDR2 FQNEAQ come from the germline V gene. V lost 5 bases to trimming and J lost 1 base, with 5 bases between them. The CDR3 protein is CASSRENTGELFF. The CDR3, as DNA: TGTGCCAGCAGCCGGGAGAACACCGGGGAGCTGTTTTTT.

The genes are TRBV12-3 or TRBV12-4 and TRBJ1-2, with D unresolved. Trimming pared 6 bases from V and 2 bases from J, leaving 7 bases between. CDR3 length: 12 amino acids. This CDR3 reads CASRAINYGYTF. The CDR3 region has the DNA TGTGCCAGCAGGGCGATAAACTATGGCTACACCTTC.

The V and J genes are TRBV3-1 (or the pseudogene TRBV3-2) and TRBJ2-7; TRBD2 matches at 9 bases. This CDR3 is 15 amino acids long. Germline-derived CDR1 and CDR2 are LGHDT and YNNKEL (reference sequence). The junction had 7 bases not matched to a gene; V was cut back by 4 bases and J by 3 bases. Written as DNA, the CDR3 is TGTGCCAGCAGCCTTGCGACTAGCGGATTCTACGAGCAGTACTTC. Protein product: CASSLATSGFYEQYF.

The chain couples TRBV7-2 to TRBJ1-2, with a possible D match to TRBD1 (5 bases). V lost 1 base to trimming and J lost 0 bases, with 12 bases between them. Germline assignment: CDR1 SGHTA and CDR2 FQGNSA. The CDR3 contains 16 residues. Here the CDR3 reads CASSLVRGLSNYGYTF. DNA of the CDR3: TGTGCCAGCAGCTTAGTTCGGGGGTTATCTAACTATGGCTACACCTTC.

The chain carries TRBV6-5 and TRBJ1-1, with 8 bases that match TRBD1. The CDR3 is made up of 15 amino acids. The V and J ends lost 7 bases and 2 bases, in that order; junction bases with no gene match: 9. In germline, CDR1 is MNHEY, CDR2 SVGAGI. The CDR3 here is CASIPDRDANTEAFF. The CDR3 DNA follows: TGTGCCAGCATCCCGGACAGGGATGCTAACACTGAAGCTTTCTTT.

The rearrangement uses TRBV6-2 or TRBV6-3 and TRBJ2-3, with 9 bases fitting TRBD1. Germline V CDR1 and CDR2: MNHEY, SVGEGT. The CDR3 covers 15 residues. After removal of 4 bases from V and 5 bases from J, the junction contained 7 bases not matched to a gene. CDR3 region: CASSSRDRAIDTQYF. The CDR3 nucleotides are TGTGCCAGCAGTTCCCGGGACAGGGCCATAGATACGCAGTATTTT.

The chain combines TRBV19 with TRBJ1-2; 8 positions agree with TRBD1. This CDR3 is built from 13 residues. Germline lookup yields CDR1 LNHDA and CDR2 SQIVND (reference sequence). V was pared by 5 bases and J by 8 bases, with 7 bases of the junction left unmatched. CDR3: CASSAGQGQGYTF. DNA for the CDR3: TGTGCCAGTAGTGCCGGACAGGGTCAGGGCTACACCTTC.

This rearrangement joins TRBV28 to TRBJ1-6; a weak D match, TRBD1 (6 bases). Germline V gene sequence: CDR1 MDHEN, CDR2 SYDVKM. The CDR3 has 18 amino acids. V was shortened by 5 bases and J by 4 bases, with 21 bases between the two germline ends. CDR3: CASSPGGGGRGYNSPLHF. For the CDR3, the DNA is TGTGCCAGCAGTCCAGGAGGGGGGGGAAGAGGTTATAATTCACCCCTCCACTTT.

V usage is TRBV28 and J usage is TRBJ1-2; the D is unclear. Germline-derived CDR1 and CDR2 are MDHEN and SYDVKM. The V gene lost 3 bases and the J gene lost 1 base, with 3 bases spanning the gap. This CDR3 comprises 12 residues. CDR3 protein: CASSFFNYGYTF. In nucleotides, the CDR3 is TGTGCCAGCAGTTTTTTTAACTATGGCTACACCTTC.

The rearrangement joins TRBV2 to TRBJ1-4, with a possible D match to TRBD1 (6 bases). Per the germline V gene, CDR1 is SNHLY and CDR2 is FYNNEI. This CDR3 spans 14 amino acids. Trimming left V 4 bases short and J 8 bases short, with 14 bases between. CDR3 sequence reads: CASSVLGQSEKLFF. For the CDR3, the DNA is TGTGCCAGCAGTGTTCTAGGACAGTCGGAAAAACTGTTTTTT.

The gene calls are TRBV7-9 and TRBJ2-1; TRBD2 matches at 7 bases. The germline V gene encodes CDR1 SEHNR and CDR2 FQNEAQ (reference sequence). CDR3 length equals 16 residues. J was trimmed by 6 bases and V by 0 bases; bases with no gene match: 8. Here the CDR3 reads CASSLALREYGNEQFF. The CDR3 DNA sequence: TGTGCCAGCAGCTTAGCGTTGCGGGAGTACGGCAATGAGCAGTTCTTC.